The 22 T cell receptor beta chains listed next were all sequenced from one sample in a study of control samples from healthy donors and cancer patients. Here immunoSEQ multiplex PCR was the method, and the copy in TCRdb shows in-frame clones only, minus some. The sample has over 100,000 clones, 85% to 90% seen once. The sample taken for sequencing was blood. These receptors were collected from a woman between 50 and 59 years old in good health.

The chain has TRBV11-3 and TRBJ2-2; D not certain. CDR3 size: 15 residues. Germline CDR1 and CDR2: SGHNT and YENEEA. V was trimmed by 1 base and J by 1 base, leaving 7 bases between them. The DNA of the CDR3 is TGTGCCAGCAGCTTAGGGAGATTGAACACCGGGGAGCTGTTTTTT. Translated, it gives CASSLGRLNTGELFF.

The rearrangement joins TRBV12-5 to TRBJ1-5; D ambiguous. Germline-derived CDR1 and CDR2 are LGHNT and FRNRAP. This CDR3 has 13 amino acids. V was clipped by 2 bases and J by 6 bases, with 8 bases between them. CDR3 sequence reads: CASGLSLGQPQHF. The CDR3 nucleotides are TGTGCTAGTGGTTTGTCACTAGGTCAGCCCCAGCATTTT.

Only one count was recorded for this clone. The chain recombines TRBV25-1 with TRBJ1-1; D is possibly TRBD1 (5 bases). The CDR3 loop spans 14 amino acids. Germline CDR1 is MGHDK and CDR2 is SYGVNS. Between the trimmed V and J ends, which lost 3 bases and 4 bases, there was a span of 12 bases. The CDR3 reads CASSDPFTGTEAFF. The CDR3 nucleotides read TGTGCCAGCAGTGACCCCTTTACAGGCACTGAAGCTTTCTTT. Combining the CDR3 with reference TRBV25-1 and TRBJ1-1 gives the whole variable domain EADIYQTPRYLVIGTGKKITLECSQTMGHDKMYWYQQDPGMELHLIHYSYGVNSTEKGDLSSESTVSRIRTEHFPLTLESARPSHTSQYLCASSDPFTGTEAFFGQGTRLTVV.

The rearrangement joins TRBV19 to TRBJ1-1; no definite D call. Germline CDR1 reads LNHDA; CDR2 reads SQIVND (reference sequence). The V and J ends lost 3 bases and 1 base respectively, with 12 bases between them. The CDR3 length is 15 residues. CDR3 loop: CASSILFWGNTEAFF. CDR3 bases: TGTGCCAGTAGTATCCTATTTTGGGGGAACACTGAAGCTTTCTTT.

The chain employs TRBV12-5 and TRBJ1-6; no reliable D call. Per the germline V gene, CDR1 is LGHNT and CDR2 is FRNRAP. The CDR3 length is 13 residues. V was cut by 8 bases and J by 7 bases, with 12 bases left in between. The CDR3 sequence is CASCGLSNSPLHF. CDR3 nucleotide sequence: TGTGCTAGTTGCGGACTCTCGAATTCACCCCTCCACTTT.

The chain links TRBV29-1 to TRBJ1-1; a possible D gene is TRBD1 (5 bases). Germline V gives CDR1 SQVTM, CDR2 ANQGSEA. Trimming took 4 bases from V and 4 from J, leaving 16 bases between them. The length of the CDR3 is 14 residues. The CDR3 reads CSVVGRDYGTEAFF. CDR3 sequence (DNA): TGCAGCGTTGTTGGGAGGGACTACGGCACTGAAGCTTTCTTT. The full variable domain, in which reference TRBV29-1 and TRBJ1-1 provide the parts outside the CDR3, is SAVISQKPSRDICQRGTSLTIQCQVDSQVTMMFWYRQQPGQSLTLIATANQGSEATYESGFVIDKFPISRPNLTFSTLTVSNMSPEDSSIYLCSVVGRDYGTEAFFGQGTRLTVV.

The chain is built from TRBV5-1 and TRBJ2-2; D is unresolved. V lost 0 bases and J 4 bases, leaving 10 bases between the germline ends. From germline, CDR1 is SGHRS and CDR2 YFSETQ. CDR3 length: 15 residues. The CDR3 DNA reads TGCGCCAGCAGCTTGGCCTGGTCGGGCACCGGGGAGCTGTTTTTT. Translating gives CASSLAWSGTGELFF.

V is TRBV4-3 and J is TRBJ2-7; no reliable D call. CDR1 is LGHNA, CDR2 YSLEER, per germline. The CDR3 contains 13 residues. Trimming stripped 0 bases from V and 3 bases from J, with 6 bases between. The CDR3 region has the DNA TGCGCCAGCAGCCAAGAGATCCACTACGAGCAGTACGTC. Amino acid sequence: CASSQEIHYEQYV.

V gene TRBV7-9 combines with J gene TRBJ2-5; no reliable D call. Looked up from germline, CDR1 is SEHNR and CDR2 is FQNEAQ (reference sequence). This CDR3 spans 14 amino acids. The V and J ends lost 0 bases and 2 bases respectively, with 7 bases between them. The CDR3 spells CASSLAPPQETQYF. The CDR3 bases are TGTGCCAGCAGCTTAGCCCCGCCGCAAGAGACCCAGTACTTC. The full variable domain, in which reference TRBV7-9 and TRBJ2-5 provide the parts outside the CDR3, is DTGVSQNPRHKITKRGQNVTFRCDPISEHNRLYWYRQTLGQGPEFLTYFQNEAQLEKSRLLSDRFSAERPKGSFSTLEIQRTEQGDSAMYLCASSLAPPQETQYFGPGTRLLVL.

The genes are TRBV9 and TRBJ1-4; unclear D gene. Trimming removed 3 bases from V and 8 bases from J, with 20 bases in between. This CDR3 is built from 16 residues. The germline V gene encodes CDR1 SGDLS and CDR2 YYNGEE. The CDR3 spells CASSDAEDGLREKLFF. CDR3 nucleotide sequence: TGTGCCAGCAGCGATGCGGAAGACGGTCTCCGCGAAAAACTGTTTTTT.

The genes are TRBV4-1 and TRBJ2-2; the match to TRBD2 covers 13 bases. The germline CDR1 and CDR2 sequences are MGHRA and YSYEKL. The CDR3 has 17 amino acids. The ends lost 5 bases at V and 6 bases at J; junction bases unmatched: 9. CDR3 region: CASSVRTSGGVAGELFF. The DNA of the CDR3 is TGCGCCAGCAGCGTTAGGACTAGCGGGGGAGTGGCCGGGGAGCTGTTTTTT.

The CDR3 protein is CATSDPTTSGRINEQFF. The CDR3 DNA sequence: TGTGCCACCAGTGATCCGACTACTAGCGGGAGAATAAATGAGCAGTTCTTC. This chain links TRBV24-1 with TRBJ2-1, with TRBD2 identical over 11 bases. The CDR3 has 17 residues. Germline V gives CDR1 KGHDR, CDR2 SFDVKD. Trimming cost V 3 bases and J 7 bases; bases outside gene matches: 10.

This clone has only one observation. The chain employs TRBV18 and TRBJ2-4; D possibly matches TRBD1 or TRBD2 (5 bases each). CDR1 KGHSH and CDR2 LQKENI come from the germline V gene. CDR3 length: 13 amino acids. V lost 3 bases, J lost 11 bases, and 14 bases lay in between. In nucleotides, the CDR3 is TGTGCCAGCTCACCGCCGGGACGCTTCGTTCAGTACTTC. Amino acids: CASSPPGRFVQYF.

The rearrangement uses TRBV4-1 and TRBJ2-3; 9 positions match TRBD2. Germline-derived CDR1 and CDR2 are MGHRA and YSYEKL. This CDR3 has 16 residues. The J segment lost 2 bases and the V segment lost 4 bases, leaving 7 bases of the junction unmatched. The CDR3 loop is CASSRGAGGPTDTQYF. CDR3 nucleotides: TGCGCCAGCAGCCGAGGGGCGGGAGGGCCCACAGATACGCAGTATTTT.

The genes are TRBV11-2 and TRBJ1-4, with D perhaps matching TRBD1 (5 bases). V shed 1 base and J shed 0 bases, with 15 bases lying between them. The CDR3 runs 18 residues. Per the germline V gene, CDR1 is SGHAT and CDR2 is FQNNGV. CDR3 loop: CASSLVGIGHTTNEKLFF. As DNA, the CDR3 is TGTGCCAGCAGCTTAGTGGGGATCGGACATACAACTAATGAAAAACTGTTTTTT.

This clone has more than one count but fewer than ten. The chain is built from TRBV10-1 and TRBJ2-7, with D tentatively TRBD1 (6 bases). Per the germline V gene, CDR1 is WNHNN and CDR2 is SYGVQD (reference sequence). V was pared by 4 bases and J by 1 base, with 8 bases between. CDR3 size: 13 residues. CDR3 sequence reads: CASSGTGSYEQYV. The CDR3 DNA follows: TGCGCCAGCAGTGGAACAGGGTCCTACGAGCAGTACGTC.

The rearrangement uses TRBV12-3 or TRBV12-4 and TRBJ1-2; weak D call: TRBD1 (5 bases). The V end was cut by 8 bases, the J end by 5 bases, with 9 bases between. This CDR3 region has 11 residues. The DNA of the CDR3 is TGTGCCAGCGGGGGAGAGTATGGCTACACCTTC. It encodes CASGGEYGYTF.

This chain joins TRBV20-1 and TRBJ2-1, with D possibly being TRBD2 (6 bases). The CDR3 length is 16 residues. Germline-derived CDR1 and CDR2 are DFQATT and SNEGSKA (reference sequence). Trimming removed 3 bases at V and 0 bases at J, with 15 bases between. CDR3 region: CSASPIRGASYNEQFF. The CDR3 DNA sequence: TGCAGTGCTAGTCCAATACGCGGGGCCTCCTACAATGAGCAGTTCTTC.

V usage is TRBV29-1 and J usage is TRBJ2-1; maybe TRBD1 (6 bases). Germline values: CDR1 SQVTM, CDR2 ANQGSEA. V was pared by 7 bases and J by 2 bases, with 9 bases between. The CDR3 sequence is 12 residues long. The CDR3 DNA reads TGCAGCGGACGGACAGCCTACAATGAGCAGTTCTTC. Protein product: CSGRTAYNEQFF.

The table lists this clone with a count of one. The CDR3 sequence is CASSVAGLAVYNEQFF. CDR3 sequence (DNA): TGTGCCAGCAGCGTAGCCGGACTAGCAGTTTACAATGAGCAGTTCTTC. This sequence joins TRBV9 and TRBJ2-1, with TRBD2 identical over 8 bases. The CDR3 has 16 residues. Unmatched junction bases numbered 6, after V lost 0 bases and J lost 4 bases. Germline V gene sequence: CDR1 SGDLS, CDR2 YYNGEE.

The V gene is TRBV11-2, the J gene TRBJ2-3; D not certain. Germline V lookup: CDR1 SGHAT, CDR2 FQNNGV. V lost 5 bases and J 3 bases, leaving 15 bases between the germline ends. This CDR3 has 15 residues. This CDR3 is CASSLNGQLTDTQYF. The CDR3 bases are TGTGCCAGCAGCCTCAACGGCCAGCTAACAGATACGCAGTATTTT.

The V and J genes are TRBV9 and TRBJ1-2, with a tentative D call TRBD1 (5 bases). V lost 0 bases and J 4 bases, leaving 13 bases between the germline ends. Looked up from germline, CDR1 is SGDLS and CDR2 is YYNGEE. This CDR3 is 15 amino acids long. The CDR3 DNA follows: TGTGCCAGCAGCGTAGGGAGGGAGGGACCCTATGGCTACACCTTC. Translated, it gives CASSVGREGPYGYTF.